One and the same sample provided the 21 T cell receptor beta chains below, sequenced in a study of cytomegalovirus exposure and HLA in healthy donors. Primers: 60 Vbeta forward and 13 Jbeta reverse. TCRdb keeps only in-frame clones here, not all; method: immunoSEQ multiplex PCR. The table has some 160,000 clones, around 72% seen once. The sample was PBMCs. The receptors derive from a woman in her forties in good health and CMV-seropositive.

This clone was detected only once. Other DNA sequences within the sample encode an identical CDR3. The gene calls are TRBV4-1 and TRBJ1-1, with D possibly TRBD1 on 5 matching bases. The CDR3 contains 13 residues. Deletions cut 4 bases from V and 7 bases from J, with 13 bases between. The germline V gene has CDR1 MGHRA and CDR2 YSYEKL. CDR3 in amino acids: CASSPGRGGEAFF. In DNA form, the CDR3 reads TGCGCCAGCAGCCCTGGAAGGGGTGGTGAAGCTTTCTTT.

This clone has just a few counts. The chain carries TRBV10-3 and TRBJ2-1; the D is unclear. With 6 bases removed from V and 5 bases from J, the gap between germline ends came to 11 bases. The germline gives CDR1 ENHRY, CDR2 SYGVKD. The length of the CDR3 is 13 residues. CDR3 in DNA: TGTGCCATCAGCCCGTTGGCGGACAATGAGCAGTTCTTC. Its translation is CAISPLADNEQFF.

The rearrangement joins TRBV28 to TRBJ1-1; D gene unclear. Trimming cost V 4 bases and J 1 base, with 10 bases left between them. From germline, CDR1 is MDHEN and CDR2 SYDVKM. The CDR3 runs 14 residues. In DNA form, the CDR3 reads TGTGCCAGCAGTTCCGGAGTGGAGAACACTGAAGCTTTCTTT. Translated: CASSSGVENTEAFF. The variable domain in full, completed from reference TRBV28 and TRBJ1-1, reads DVKVTQSSRYLVKRTGEKVFLECVQDMDHENMFWYRQDPGLGLRLIYFSYDVKMKEKGDIPEGYSVSREKKERFSLILESASTNQTSMYLCASSSGVENTEAFFGQGTRLTVV.

Note on this clone: The junction differs from germline at one of its ends, possibly a read error. The chain recombines TRBV5-8 with TRBJ2-7, with 7 bases that match TRBD1. Germline CDR1 SGHTS, CDR2 YDEGEE. This CDR3 region has 20 residues. CDR3 DNA: TGTGCCAGCAGCTTGCCCAATCTCAACTTAGACGGGACAGCAAATTTGGGGAGACACTTC. It translates to CASSLPNLNLDGTANLGRHF.

The chain recombines TRBV4-2 with TRBJ1-5; D ambiguous. The germline gives CDR1 LGHNA, CDR2 YNFKEQ. The CDR3 length is 13 residues. V lost 0 bases and J lost 7, with 7 bases in between. The CDR3 protein is CASSQELQQPQHF. Here the CDR3 DNA reads TGTGCCAGCAGCCAAGAGTTACAGCAGCCCCAGCATTTT.

There are a few counts of this clone. The chain carries TRBV10-1 and TRBJ2-7; 10 bases map to TRBD1. Germline-derived CDR1 and CDR2 are WNHNN and SYGVQD (reference sequence). V lost 2 bases and J lost 6; bases outside the gene matches: 4. This CDR3 comprises 14 residues. CDR3 region: CASSEGTGVGEQYF. The CDR3 DNA sequence: TGCGCCAGCAGTGAGGGGACAGGGGTGGGCGAGCAGTACTTC.

This clone was found a few times. The same CDR3 is also encoded by other DNA sequences in this sample. V usage is TRBV30 and J usage is TRBJ1-2; D perhaps matches TRBD1 (6 bases). Looked up from germline, CDR1 is GTSNPN and CDR2 is SVGIG (reference sequence). Trimming stripped 2 bases from V and 7 bases from J, with 8 bases between. The CDR3 has 11 residues. Written as DNA, the CDR3 is TGTGCCTGGAGTCAAGGGGGTGGCTACACCTTC. The encoded protein is CAWSQGGGYTF.

The J gene is TRBJ1-6, the V gene TRBV27; 7 bases match TRBD1. The CDR3 is 15 amino acids. Looked up from germline, CDR1 is MNHEY and CDR2 is SMNVEV (reference sequence). The junction had 7 bases not matched to a gene; V was cut back by 3 bases and J by 8 bases. CDR3 DNA: TGTGCCAGCAGTTTTCTTCGACAGGGTCATTCACCCCTCCACTTT. This encodes CASSFLRQGHSPLHF.

The V and J genes are TRBV9 and TRBJ1-1; D ambiguous. Trimming removed 4 bases from V and 1 base from J, with 8 bases in between. In germline, CDR1 is SGDLS, CDR2 YYNGEE. This CDR3 has 13 amino acids. The CDR3 sequence: CASSQSTNTEAFF. The CDR3 nucleotides are TGTGCCAGCAGCCAAAGCACGAACACTGAAGCTTTCTTT.

The rearrangement links TRBV18 to TRBJ1-2; D is perhaps TRBD1 (5 bases). The CDR3 covers 14 residues. V dropped 4 bases and J dropped 0 bases, with 9 bases sitting between them. CDR1 and CDR2 from the germline V gene are KGHSH and LQKENI. CDR3 amino acids: CASSQDRSNYGYTF. The CDR3 nucleotides read TGTGCCAGCTCACAAGACAGATCTAACTATGGCTACACCTTC.

The V and J genes are TRBV27 and TRBJ1-5; D ambiguous. CDR1 MNHEY and CDR2 SMNVEV come from the germline V gene (reference sequence). CDR3 length: 13 amino acids. V was cut by 6 bases and J by 5 bases, with 11 bases left in between. CDR3 in amino acids: CASRSLSDQPQHF. The CDR3 bases are TGTGCCAGCAGGTCCCTCAGCGATCAGCCCCAGCATTTT.

This rearrangement joins TRBV11-2 to TRBJ2-1, with a tentative D call TRBD2 (5 bases). This CDR3 has 15 amino acids. From germline, CDR1 is SGHAT and CDR2 FQNNGV. The germline V and J ends were trimmed by 0 bases and 0 bases, with 6 bases remaining between them. CDR3 in DNA: TGTGCCAGCAGCTTAGAGAGGGACTCCTACAATGAGCAGTTCTTC. This encodes CASSLERDSYNEQFF. The variable domain in full, completed from reference TRBV11-2 and TRBJ2-1, reads EAGVAQSPRYKIIEKRQSVAFWCNPISGHATLYWYQQILGQGPKLLIQFQNNGVVDDSQLPKDRFSAERLKGVDSTLKIQPAKLEDSAVYLCASSLERDSYNEQFFGPGTRLTVL.

This chain joins TRBV4-3 and TRBJ2-7, with 14 bases aligning to TRBD2. The CDR3 length is 15 residues. CDR1 is LGHNA and CDR2 is YSLEER in the germline V gene. J gave up 5 bases and V 3 bases, and 3 bases lay outside the gene matches. The chain's CDR3 is CASSQQTSGGDEQYF. CDR3 bases: TGCGCCAGCAGCCAGCAGACTAGCGGGGGGGACGAGCAGTACTTC.

The chain carries TRBV7-2 and TRBJ1-3, with 7 bases fitting TRBD1. Germline V gives CDR1 SGHTA, CDR2 FQGNSA. The CDR3 loop spans 16 amino acids. After removal of 4 bases from V and 0 bases from J, the junction contained 6 bases not matched to a gene. The CDR3 region has the DNA TGTGCCAGCAGCTCCCGGCAGGGGGACTCTGGAAACACCATATATTTT. Amino acids: CASSSRQGDSGNTIYF.

This CDR3 is CASSVDPGVTEAFF. The DNA of the CDR3 is TGTGCCAGCAGCGTAGATCCAGGGGTCACTGAAGCTTTCTTT. The gene calls are TRBV9 and TRBJ1-1; a weak D match, TRBD1 (6 bases). The V and J ends lost 0 bases and 4 bases respectively, with 10 bases between them. Germline V gene sequence: CDR1 SGDLS, CDR2 YYNGEE. The CDR3 totals 14 residues.

The V and J genes are TRBV6-6 and TRBJ1-6, with 7 bases matching TRBD1. The CDR3 is made up of 15 amino acids. V was clipped by 7 bases and J by 7 bases; unmatched bases: 10. CDR1 is MNHNY, CDR2 SVGAGI, per germline (reference sequence). The CDR3 bases are TGTGCCAGCACCCTGAGTGGGACAGAGAATTCACCCCTCCACTTT. Its translation is CASTLSGTENSPLHF.

The J gene is TRBJ1-1, the V gene TRBV7-9; D possibly corresponds to TRBD1 (6 bases). With 5 bases removed from V and 2 bases from J, the gap between germline ends came to 15 bases. CDR1 and CDR2 (germline): SEHNR, FQNEAQ (reference sequence). This CDR3 is built from 15 residues. The CDR3: CASSPLTGQNTEAFF. The CDR3, as DNA: TGTGCCAGCAGCCCTCTGACAGGACAAAACACTGAAGCTTTCTTT.

The rearrangement links TRBV20-1 to TRBJ2-2; D uncertain. The CDR3 sequence is 10 residues long. The V end lost 3 bases, the J end lost 7 bases, and 3 bases lay between the germline ends. From germline, CDR1 is DFQATT and CDR2 SNEGSKA (reference sequence). The CDR3 DNA reads as TGCAGTGCTAGTAACGGGGAGCTGTTTTTT. It yields the protein CSASNGELFF.

This chain uses TRBV4-1 with TRBJ1-2; no clear D gene. V shed 0 bases and J shed 4 bases, with 12 bases lying between them. The CDR3 is made up of 15 amino acids. The germline CDR1 and CDR2 sequences are MGHRA and YSYEKL. Here the CDR3 DNA reads TGCGCCAGCAGCCAAGAAGGGAGAGGGTCCTATGGCTACACCTTC. This gives the protein CASSQEGRGSYGYTF.

V gene TRBV6-5 combines with J gene TRBJ2-5; maybe TRBD2 (5 bases). This CDR3 comprises 14 residues. CDR1 and CDR2 (germline): MNHEY, SVGAGI. Deletions cut 10 bases from V and 5 bases from J, with 20 bases between. In DNA, the CDR3 is TGTGCCACCTCCGACCGGAGGCAGTGGGAGACCCAGTACTTC. It specifies CATSDRRQWETQYF.

The chain joins TRBV4-3 to TRBJ2-3; D is perhaps TRBD1 (6 bases). This CDR3 has 14 amino acids. The germline CDR1 and CDR2 sequences are LGHNA and YSLEER. Trimming cost V 1 base and J 1 base, with 6 bases left between them. For the CDR3, the DNA is TGCGCCAGCAGCCAAGGGGGGCGCACAGATACGCAGTATTTT. Protein product: CASSQGGRTDTQYF.